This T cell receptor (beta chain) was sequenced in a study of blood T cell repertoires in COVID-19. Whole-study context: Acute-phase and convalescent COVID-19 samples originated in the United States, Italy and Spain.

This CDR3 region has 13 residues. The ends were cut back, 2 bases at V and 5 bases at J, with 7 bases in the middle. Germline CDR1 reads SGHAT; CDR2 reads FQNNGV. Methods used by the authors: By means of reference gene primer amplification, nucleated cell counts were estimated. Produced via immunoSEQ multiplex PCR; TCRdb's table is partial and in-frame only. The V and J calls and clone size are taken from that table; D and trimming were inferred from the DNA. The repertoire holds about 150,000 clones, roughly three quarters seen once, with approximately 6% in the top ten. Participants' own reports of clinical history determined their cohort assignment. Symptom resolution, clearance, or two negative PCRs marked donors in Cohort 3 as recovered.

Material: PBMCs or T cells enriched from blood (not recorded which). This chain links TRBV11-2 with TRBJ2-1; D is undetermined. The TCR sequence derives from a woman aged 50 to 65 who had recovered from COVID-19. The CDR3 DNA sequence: TGTGCCAGCAGCTTACAGAACCACAATGAGCAGTTCTTC. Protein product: CASSLQNHNEQFF.